The 15 T cell receptor beta chains given below trace back to one sample, sequenced in a study of cytotoxic CD8 clonotypes in ibrutinib-treated CLL. Data came from immunoSEQ multiplex PCR; TCRdb stores just in-frame clones and leaves some out. The profile shows nearly 100,000 clones, roughly 80% of them singletons. The sequences come from PBMCs, collected after 12 months of ibrutinib treatment. The receptors come from a human donor with chronic lymphocytic leukemia.

In this sample, this clone turned up a few times. V and J are TRBV18 and TRBJ2-7; possible D gene TRBD1, 6 bases. Germline CDR1 is KGHSH and CDR2 is LQKENI. The length of the CDR3 is 15 residues. Between the trimmed V and J ends, which lost 3 bases and 3 bases, there was a span of 15 bases. DNA for the CDR3: TGTGCCAGCTCACCGCAGGGGACAAGCCGCTACGAGCAGTACTTC. Its protein is CASSPQGTSRYEQYF.

The chain couples TRBV11-3 to TRBJ2-3; D not certain. The germline gives CDR1 SGHNT, CDR2 YENEEA. There are 15 residues in the CDR3. Trimming took off 0 bases at V and 4 bases at J, with 11 bases between the two ends. CDR3 residues: CASSLEFSKADTQYF. CDR3 DNA: TGTGCCAGCAGCTTAGAATTCAGTAAGGCAGATACGCAGTATTTT.

The chain is built from TRBV6-6 and TRBJ1-4; 7 positions match TRBD1. This CDR3 is built from 14 residues. CDR1 is MNHNY and CDR2 is SVGAGI in the germline V gene (reference sequence). The V and J ends lost 4 bases and 4 bases, in that order; junction bases with no gene match: 3. CDR3 nucleotides: TGTGCCAGCAGTTCGGGGACAGTTAATGAAAAACTGTTTTTT. Translated, it gives CASSSGTVNEKLFF.

J is TRBJ1-4 and V is TRBV28; D gene ambiguous. The V end lost 2 bases, the J end lost 10 bases, and 5 bases lay between the germline ends. The CDR3 totals 11 residues. CDR1 and CDR2 (germline): MDHEN, SYDVKM. CDR3 residues: CASSLDLKLFF. The DNA for the CDR3 is TGTGCCAGCAGTTTAGATCTAAAACTGTTTTTT.

V usage is TRBV4-1 and J usage is TRBJ1-4; D is perhaps TRBD1 (5 bases). This CDR3 contains 15 residues. Germline CDR1 reads MGHRA; CDR2 reads YSYEKL. Trimming shortened V by 4 bases and J by 8 bases, and 17 bases separated the two germline ends. This chain's CDR3 is CASSPGTRVGEKLFF. The DNA for the CDR3 is TGCGCCAGCAGCCCAGGGACCCGGGTAGGAGAAAAACTGTTTTTT.

The chain has TRBV12-5 and TRBJ2-2, with 12 bases identical to TRBD2. CDR3 length: 20 amino acids. V trimming: 0 bases; J trimming: 1 base; junction bases outside the gene matches: 9. CDR1 is LGHNT and CDR2 is FRNRAP in the germline V gene. This chain's CDR3 is CASGLVALAGGLGNTGELFF. The CDR3 coding sequence is TGTGCTAGTGGTTTGGTAGCCCTAGCGGGGGGGTTAGGGAACACCGGGGAGCTGTTTTTT. The full variable domain, rest sourced from reference TRBV12-5 and TRBJ2-2, is DARVTQTPRHKVTEMGQEVTMRCQPILGHNTVFWYRQTMMQGLELLAYFRNRAPLDDSGMPKDRFSAEMPDATLATLKIQPSEPRDSAVYFCASGLVALAGGLGNTGELFFGEGSRLTVL.

The rearrangement joins TRBV7-6 to TRBJ1-4; no clear D. Germline V gives CDR1 SGHVS, CDR2 FNYEAQ. The length of the CDR3 is 14 residues. V was clipped by 1 base and J by 4 bases, with 7 bases between them. In nucleotides, the CDR3 is TGTGCCAGCAGCTTAGGCAGCCGTAATGAAAAACTGTTTTTT. This codes for CASSLGSRNEKLFF. The full variable domain, in which reference TRBV7-6 and TRBJ1-4 provide the parts outside the CDR3, is GAGVSQSPRYKVTKRGQDVALRCDPISGHVSLYWYRQALGQGPEFLTYFNYEAQQDKSGLPNDRFSAERPEGSISTLTIQRTEQRDSAMYRCASSLGSRNEKLFFGSGTQLSVL.

The rearrangement joins TRBV19 to TRBJ2-1; 10 nucleotides align to TRBD1. The junction had 9 bases not matched to a gene; V was cut back by 7 bases and J by 6 bases. Germline values: CDR1 LNHDA, CDR2 SQIVND (reference sequence). The CDR3 has 15 amino acids. This CDR3 reads CASTPPGQGTNEQFF. Written as DNA, the CDR3 is TGTGCCAGTACCCCGCCGGGACAGGGGACCAATGAGCAGTTCTTC.

The V gene is TRBV18, the J gene TRBJ1-5; TRBD1 agrees at 8 bases. V shed 5 bases and J 2 bases; nucleotides not matched to a gene: 11. The CDR3 extends over 17 amino acids. Germline V gives CDR1 KGHSH, CDR2 LQKENI. The CDR3 nucleotides read TGTGCCAGCTCAACCACGGTCAGGGGGCAAGGCAATCAGCCCCAGCATTTT. Encoded protein: CASSTTVRGQGNQPQHF.

The gene calls are TRBV7-2 and TRBJ1-2; D not certain. CDR1 and CDR2 from the germline V gene are SGHTA and FQGNSA. V shed 7 bases and J shed 4 bases, with 19 bases lying between them. CDR3 length equals 15 residues. CDR3 amino acids: CASTRTSVLGYGYTF. Here the CDR3 DNA reads TGTGCCAGCACCCGAACGTCGGTGCTGGGCTATGGCTACACCTTC.

This clone was detected once. The chain joins TRBV11-1 to TRBJ2-5; possible D gene TRBD2, 6 bases. Germline assignment: CDR1 SGHAT and CDR2 FQDESV (reference sequence). The CDR3 length is 12 residues. V lost 4 bases to trimming and J lost 3 bases, with 6 bases between them. The CDR3 DNA is TGTGCCAGCAGCTGGGGGGAAGAGACCCAGTACTTC. Protein product: CASSWGEETQYF.

The genes are TRBV15 and TRBJ2-7; tentatively, D is TRBD1 (6 bases). The germline V gene encodes CDR1 LNHNV and CDR2 YYDKDF (reference sequence). The CDR3 is 15 amino acids. V shed 1 base and J shed 2 bases, with 12 bases lying between them. The CDR3 sequence: CATSRAPPGAYEQYF. Written as DNA, the CDR3 is TGTGCCACCAGCAGAGCGCCTCCAGGGGCCTACGAGCAGTACTTC.

The J gene is TRBJ2-5, the V gene TRBV29-1; the D gene could be TRBD1 or TRBD2 (6 bases each). Germline loops: CDR1 SQVTM, CDR2 ANQGSEA. Deletions cut 7 bases from V and 3 bases from J, with 12 bases between. This CDR3 has 12 residues. CDR3 bases: TGCAGCGCCGTGAGGGGGGAAGAGACCCAGTACTTC. This translates into CSAVRGEETQYF.

V is TRBV27 and J is TRBJ2-7; 11 nucleotides match TRBD1. The V gene end was trimmed by 5 bases and the J gene end by 3 bases; junction bases not matched to a gene: 9. CDR1 is MNHEY and CDR2 is SMNVEV in the germline V gene (reference sequence). The CDR3 length is 16 residues. The DNA of the CDR3 is TGTGCCAGCAGTCCTATGCCGGGACAGGGGGACTACGAGCAGTACTTC. It is translated as CASSPMPGQGDYEQYF.

CDR3 protein: CASWVGLRSPTGELFF. CDR3 nucleotide sequence: TGTGCCAGCTGGGTGGGTTTACGAAGTCCCACCGGGGAGCTGTTTTTT. The V gene is TRBV21-1, the J gene TRBJ2-2. TRBV21-1 is an annotated pseudogene. This CDR3 is built from 16 residues.